This T cell receptor (beta chain) was captured by sequencing in a study of T cells in localized non-small cell lung cancer. CDR1 and CDR2 from the germline V gene are SGHNT and YYREEE (reference sequence). The CDR3 covers 14 residues. After removal of 8 bases from V and 8 bases from J, the junction contained 9 bases not matched to a gene. The data were produced by immunoSEQ multiplex PCR, yet TCRdb's version contains in-frame clones alone and is incomplete. Here the sample spans around 34,000 clones, around 93% being singletons. V gene TRBV5-4 combines with J gene TRBJ2-3; 12 bases line up with TRBD2. This clonotype originated in a female donor older than 55 with stage I lung adenocarcinoma. This material consisted of peripheral blood, taken before any cancer treatment. The CDR3 region is CASRTSGERVTQYF. For the CDR3, the DNA is TGTGCCAGTAGGACTAGCGGGGAGCGGGTTACGCAGTATTTT.